The rows below give T cell receptor beta chains drawn from one sample of a study of T-cell reconstitution after alpha-beta-depleted transplantation in children. From the PCR reads, TCRdb called clonotypes with MiXCR, one entry per CDR3 protein. Among about 72,000 distinct CDR3 sequences listed, about 7% were seen once. The starting material was PBMCs from the stem cell graft donor, obtained from the stem cell graft. These receptors all stem from a human donor who donated a stem cell graft to a child with acute lymphoblastic leukemia. CDR3s include the opening cysteine and the closing phenylalanine or tryptophan. D genes are given only for firm matches. Clone size is not always given. Where it is, it says once, few, many or a class for expanded clones.

j_call clone_size cdr3_length v_call d_call cdr3_nt cdr3_aa
TRBJ2-2 - 17 TRBV28 TRBD2 TGTGCCAGCAGTCGACTAGCGGGAGGGCCTAACACCGGGGAGCTGTTTTTT CASSRLAGGPNTGELFF
TRBJ2-2 many 13 TRBV29-1 - TGCAGCGCCCGGTGGGGGGACACCGGGGAGCTGTTTTTT CSARWGDTGELFF
TRBJ1-2 many 14 TRBV9 - TGTGCCAGCAGCGCCCCGGGATCCTCCTATGGCTACACCTTC CASSAPGSSYGYTF
TRBJ2-7 - 15 TRBV20-1 TRBD1 TGCAGTGCTAGAGATCTGGGACAGTTCTCCTACGAGCAGTACTTC CSARDLGQFSYEQYF
TRBJ1-5 - 15 TRBV15 - TGTGCCACCAGCAATCGGACGAACCTAGAGTCGTCCCAGCATTTT CATSNRTNLESSQHF
TRBJ2-3 few 15 TRBV27 - TGTGCCAGCAGGATAAGGGCGGGAAGGCCAGATACGCAGTATTTT CASRIRAGRPDTQYF
TRBJ2-6 many 19 TRBV2 TRBD1 TGTGCCAGCATCGCCCGTGGACAGGGTGTATTCTCTGGGGCCAACGTCCTGACTTTC CASIARGQGVFSGANVLTF
TRBJ1-4 many 15 TRBV15 - TGTGCCACCAGCAGCTATCAAGAGGGATCCGAAAAACTGTTTTTT CATSSYQEGSEKLFF
TRBJ2-1 few 16 TRBV10-3 - TGTGCCATCAGTGAGTCAAGGGGGGCGCTAATCAATGAGCAGTTCTTC CAISESRGALINEQFF
TRBJ2-1 many 11 TRBV20-1 - TGCAGTGCTAACCAGGGTAACGAGCAGTTCTTC CSANQGNEQFF
TRBJ1-5 many 17 TRBV12-3/TRBV12-4 TRBD1 TGTGCCAGCAGTGACAGGGCATCCGCCGGGGGCAATCAGCCCCAGCATTTT CASSDRASAGGNQPQHF
TRBJ2-2 many 14 TRBV5-1 TRBD1 TGCGCCAGCAGTAGGGACAGCTTCACCGGGGAGCTGTTTTTT CASSRDSFTGELFF
TRBJ2-5 many 16 TRBV28 TRBD2 TGTGCCAGCAGTTCCGGGACTAGCAAAAGACAAGAGACCCAGTACTTC CASSSGTSKRQETQYF
TRBJ1-2 few 16 TRBV29-1 - TGCAGCGTTGAAGATCTTCGGGCAGGGTCCCCTTATGGCTACACCTTC CSVEDLRAGSPYGYTF
TRBJ1-2 many 14 TRBV20-1 - TGCAGTGCTAGAGAAGGGGGGGAGATCTATGGCTACACCTTC CSAREGGEIYGYTF
TRBJ1-2 many 13 TRBV5-6 - TGTGCCAGCAGCCGGAGTTCAGGGGAAGGCTACACCTTC CASSRSSGEGYTF
TRBJ2-5 - 15 TRBV7-2 TRBD1 TGTGCCAGCAGCTTAACCCGGACAGGGGGAGAGACCCAGTACTTC CASSLTRTGGETQYF
TRBJ2-5 many 15 TRBV7-2 - TGTGCCAGCAGCATCCAAAGGGGTGGGGGAGAGACCCAGTACTTC CASSIQRGGGETQYF
TRBJ2-3 few 15 TRBV6-4 TRBD2 TGTGCCAGCAGTGACCTAGCGGGGGGCACAGATACGCAGTATTTT CASSDLAGGTDTQYF
TRBJ2-3 - 20 TRBV28 - TGTGCCAGCAGTTATCAGAGGCGGCAGGGTCGGGTCGGACGCACAGATACGCAGTATTTT CASSYQRRQGRVGRTDTQYF
TRBJ2-5 many 14 TRBV7-9 - TGTGCCAGCAGCTTATCAGCGTACCAAGAGACCCAGTACTTC CASSLSAYQETQYF
TRBJ1-2 few 13 TRBV28 TRBD1 TGTGCCAGCAGTGCGCAGGGGGCGAGGGGCTACACCTTC CASSAQGARGYTF
TRBJ1-1 few 13 TRBV6-5 - TGTGCCAGCAGTTACTCAATTGGTACTGAAGCTTTCTTT CASSYSIGTEAFF
TRBJ2-1 many 14 TRBV20-1 - TGCAGTGCTAGAGATCCGGAGGGGAACAATGAGCAGTTCTTC CSARDPEGNNEQFF
TRBJ2-6 few 15 TRBV5-6 - TGTGCCAGCACACGGGATCTTTCTGGGGCCAACGTCCTGACTTTC CASTRDLSGANVLTF
TRBJ2-7 many 15 TRBV3-1 TRBD1 TGTGCCAGCAGCCAAGTTTGGGGACAGCCCTACGAGCAGTACTTC CASSQVWGQPYEQYF
TRBJ2-1 many 16 TRBV29-1 - TGCAGCGTTGGGTTTCTGGTTCCAGGGATACACAATGAGCAGTTCTTC CSVGFLVPGIHNEQFF
TRBJ2-1 many 13 TRBV18 - TGTGCCAGCTCACCAGTCGGTGGCAATGAGCAGTTCTTC CASSPVGGNEQFF
TRBJ2-5 many 12 TRBV28 TRBD2 TGTGCCAGCAGTTCGGGACTAGCGGGACCGTACTTC CASSSGLAGPYF
TRBJ2-1 many 13 TRBV20-1 TRBD1 TGCAGTGCGGCAGGACAGGGGAGGTATGAGCAGTTCTTC CSAAGQGRYEQFF
TRBJ2-7 few 14 TRBV2 - TGTGCCAGCACCCCGGACACTTTTCCGTACGAGCAGTACTTC CASTPDTFPYEQYF
TRBJ2-3 many 14 TRBV5-1 - TGCGCCAGCAGCTTGGCGACTAGCACAGATACGCAGTATTTT CASSLATSTDTQYF
TRBJ2-3 many 20 TRBV5-1 TRBD2 TGCGCCAGCAGCCTCCCTTCCGGGACTAGCGGGGGTGGTAGAAGAGATACGCAGTATTTT CASSLPSGTSGGGRRDTQYF
TRBJ2-7 many 14 TRBV5-1 - TGCGCCAGCAGCTTGAGGTGGGGAAACTACGAGCAGTACTTC CASSLRWGNYEQYF
TRBJ2-7 - 17 TRBV7-9 TRBD1 TGTGCCAGCAGCTTAAAGGGGGACAGGGGGCTTTCCTACGAGCAGTACTTC CASSLKGDRGLSYEQYF
TRBJ1-1 many 13 TRBV5-1 - TGCGCCAGCAGCTTGGGGGGCCCCCCTGAAGCTTTCTTT CASSLGGPPEAFF
TRBJ2-2 - 18 TRBV12-3/TRBV12-4 TRBD1 TGTGCCATCAGTTTAGTTTTGATGGGGGACAGAGACACCGGGGAGCTGTTTTTT CAISLVLMGDRDTGELFF
TRBJ2-2 many 12 TRBV29-1 - TGCAGCGTTGAGCCGGACACCGGGGAGCTGTTTTTT CSVEPDTGELFF
TRBJ2-5 many 17 TRBV27 TRBD1 TGTGCCAGCAGTTTTTATCCCGGACAGGGGGCGCGGGAGACCCAGTACTTC CASSFYPGQGARETQYF
TRBJ2-1 many 13 TRBV5-1 - TGCGCCAGCAGCCATAATTTGGACAATGAGCAGTTCTTC CASSHNLDNEQFF
TRBJ2-2 many 13 TRBV27 - TGTGCCAGCCTCGGGACGGATACCGGGGAGCTGTTTTTT CASLGTDTGELFF
TRBJ2-5 few 14 TRBV9 TRBD1 TGTGCCAGCAGCGATGACAGGGACCAAGAGACCCAGTACTTC CASSDDRDQETQYF
TRBJ1-1 few 15 TRBV19 - TGTGCCAGTAGTAAAATGACAGTCATGAACACTGAAGCTTTCTTT CASSKMTVMNTEAFF
TRBJ1-1 many 15 TRBV7-2 - TGTGCCAGCAGCTTAGTTAGGGGATCGAACACTGAAGCTTTCTTT CASSLVRGSNTEAFF
TRBJ2-2 many 15 TRBV20-1 TRBD2 TGCAGTGCCGGGGGACTAGCGGACCGGCCCGGGGAGCTGTTTTTT CSAGGLADRPGELFF
TRBJ1-5 few 17 TRBV6-2/TRBV6-3 - TGTGCCAGCAGTACACCTTCCGGACAGCTAACTAATCAGCCCCAGCATTTT CASSTPSGQLTNQPQHF
TRBJ2-1 few 17 TRBV10-3 - TGTGCCATCAGTGAGTCCACCGGAGGGGGCAAAAAGAATGAGCAGTTCTTC CAISESTGGGKKNEQFF
TRBJ1-3 many 15 TRBV10-3 - TGTGCCATCAGTGACGGGGGATTCACTGGAAACACCATATATTTT CAISDGGFTGNTIYF
TRBJ2-7 - 13 TRBV6-6 - TGTGCCAGCGAGCCGACCACCCGGGGCGAGCAGTACTTC CASEPTTRGEQYF
TRBJ2-1 many 15 TRBV20-1 TRBD2 TGCAGTGCGCAGCCAGAGCGGGAAGCCTACAATGAGCAGTTCTTC CSAQPEREAYNEQFF
TRBJ2-3 many 14 TRBV29-1 TRBD1 TGCAGCGTAGACAACAGGGGGTCCTCAGATACGCAGTATTTT CSVDNRGSSDTQYF
TRBJ2-7 few 13 TRBV6-2/TRBV6-3 - TGTGCCAGCAGTTACTCGGGGCAGCTCGAGCAGTACTTC CASSYSGQLEQYF